This TCR beta chain was captured in a study of regulatory T cells in long-lasting Graves disease. Study context: The study enrolled newly diagnosed Graves' patients on antithyroid drugs under 3 months.

This clonotype was detected only a few times. Its specificity is not known. CDR3 length equals 13 residues. CDR1 MNHEY and CDR2 SVGEGT come from the germline V gene. The V gene lost 8 bases and the J gene lost 0 bases, with 11 bases spanning the gap. Through Arm-PCR of CDR3 regions and iRepertoire HTBI primers, TCR beta libraries were built. Each CDR3 protein is one row after TCRdb ran MiXCR on the multiplex PCR reads. The repertoire includes 350,000 to 450,000 distinct CDR3 sequences, more than 12% of them detected once, and roughly a sixth sits in the top ten. Described time point: newly diagnosed GD, antithyroid drugs for less than 3 months. PBMCs provided the RNA from which the TCR library was made. EDTA tubes held about 9.7 milliliters of peripheral blood from each patient. Study-wide findings and caveats: Possibly, too few samples lowered accuracy.

The data were also submitted as part of a second study, on T cells in Graves' hyperthyroidism and ophthalmopathy.

V is TRBV6-2 or TRBV6-3 and J is TRBJ2-7, with D possibly TRBD2 on 6 matching bases. This receptor was taken from a woman younger than 45 with Graves disease. The material sequenced was peripheral blood mononuclear cells (PBMCs), taken at new diagnosis, from a patient treated with antithyroid drugs. The CDR3 bases are TGTGCCAGCTGGCTCGGGAGCTCCTACGAGCAGTACTTC. Its translation is CASWLGSSYEQYF.